What follows are 2 T cell receptor beta chains derived from one specimen sequenced in a study of OX40 agonist ivuxolimab in advanced cancers. Libraries were prepared by immunoSEQ multiplex PCR; TCRdb keeps only in-frame clonotypes and omits some of them. Of about 50,000 clones listed, about four fifths were seen once; the top ten hold less than 2%. This specimen consisted of CD4+ or CD8+ T cells sorted from blood, obtained in a trial of the OX40 agonist ivuxolimab. These receptors all come from an adult with an advanced solid tumor such as melanoma, head and neck, liver or kidney cancer.

The J gene is TRBJ2-4, the V gene TRBV7-9, with D hard to call. This CDR3 is 14 amino acids long. Germline V gives CDR1 SEHNR, CDR2 FQNEAQ (reference sequence). The germline V and J ends were trimmed by 5 bases and 0 bases, with 8 bases remaining between them. The CDR3 reads CASSQSAAKNIQYF. DNA for the CDR3: TGTGCCAGCAGCCAAAGCGCAGCCAAAAACATTCAGTACTTC. The full variable domain, with the rest looked up from reference TRBV7-9 and TRBJ2-4, is DTGVSQNPRHKITKRGQNVTFRCDPISEHNRLYWYRQTLGQGPEFLTYFQNEAQLEKSRLLSDRFSAERPKGSFSTLEIQRTEQGDSAMYLCASSQSAAKNIQYFGAGTRLSVL.

This chain uses TRBV7-9 with TRBJ1-6; no clear D gene. V gave up 1 base and J gave up 6 bases, with 4 bases separating them. The germline V gene has CDR1 SEHNR and CDR2 FQNEAQ (reference sequence). The CDR3 runs 13 residues. CDR3 amino acids: CASSLEVNSPLHF. CDR3 in DNA: TGTGCCAGCAGCTTAGAAGTTAATTCACCCCTCCACTTT.